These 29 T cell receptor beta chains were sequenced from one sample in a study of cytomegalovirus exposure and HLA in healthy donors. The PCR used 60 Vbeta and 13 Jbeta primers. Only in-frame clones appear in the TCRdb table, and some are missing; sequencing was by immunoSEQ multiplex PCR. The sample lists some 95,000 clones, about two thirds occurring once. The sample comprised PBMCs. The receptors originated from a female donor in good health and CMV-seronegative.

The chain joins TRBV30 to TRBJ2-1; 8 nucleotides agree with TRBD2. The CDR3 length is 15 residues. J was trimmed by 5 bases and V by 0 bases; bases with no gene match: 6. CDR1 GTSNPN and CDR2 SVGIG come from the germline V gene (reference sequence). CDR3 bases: TGTGCCTGGAGTGTAGGGGGACTAGGTCACAATGAGCAGTTCTTC. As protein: CAWSVGGLGHNEQFF. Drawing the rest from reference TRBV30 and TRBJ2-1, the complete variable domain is SQTIHQWPATLVQPVGSPLSLECTVEGTSNPNLYWYRQAAGRGLQLLFYSVGIGQISSEVPQNLSASRPQDRQFILSSKKLLLSDSGFYLCAWSVGGLGHNEQFFGPGTRLTVL.

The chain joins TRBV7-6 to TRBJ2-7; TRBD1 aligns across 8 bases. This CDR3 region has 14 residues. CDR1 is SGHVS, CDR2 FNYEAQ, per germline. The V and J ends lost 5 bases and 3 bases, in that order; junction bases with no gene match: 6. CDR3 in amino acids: CASSLDRGGYEQYF. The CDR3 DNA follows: TGTGCCAGCAGCCTCGACAGGGGAGGCTACGAGCAGTACTTC.

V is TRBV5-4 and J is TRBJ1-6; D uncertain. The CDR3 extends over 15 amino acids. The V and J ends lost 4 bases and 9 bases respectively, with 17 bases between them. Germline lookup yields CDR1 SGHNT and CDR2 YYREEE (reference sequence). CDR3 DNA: TGTGCCAGCAGCCTTACGCTCGGGGTGAGTTCACCCCTCCACTTT. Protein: CASSLTLGVSSPLHF.

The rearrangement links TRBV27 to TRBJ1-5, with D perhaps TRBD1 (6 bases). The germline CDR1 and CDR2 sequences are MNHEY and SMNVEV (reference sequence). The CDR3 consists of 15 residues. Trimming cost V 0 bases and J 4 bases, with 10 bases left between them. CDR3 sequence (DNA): TGTGCCAGCAGTTTATCGAGACAGGCGAATCAGCCCCAGCATTTT. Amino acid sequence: CASSLSRQANQPQHF.

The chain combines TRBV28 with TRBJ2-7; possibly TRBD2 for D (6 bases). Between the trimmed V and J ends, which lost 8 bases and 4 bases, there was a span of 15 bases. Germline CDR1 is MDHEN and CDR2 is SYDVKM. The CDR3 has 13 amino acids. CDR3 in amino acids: CASSLGGRYEQYF. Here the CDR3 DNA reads TGTGCCAGCTCCCTTGGGGGGAGGTACGAGCAGTACTTC.

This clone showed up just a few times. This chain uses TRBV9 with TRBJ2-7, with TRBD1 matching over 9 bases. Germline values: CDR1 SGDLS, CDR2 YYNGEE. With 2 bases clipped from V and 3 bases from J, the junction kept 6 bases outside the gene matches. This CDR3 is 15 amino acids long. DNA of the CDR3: TGTGCCAGCAGCGTTGGACAGGGGAATTTCTACGAGCAGTACTTC. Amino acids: CASSVGQGNFYEQYF.

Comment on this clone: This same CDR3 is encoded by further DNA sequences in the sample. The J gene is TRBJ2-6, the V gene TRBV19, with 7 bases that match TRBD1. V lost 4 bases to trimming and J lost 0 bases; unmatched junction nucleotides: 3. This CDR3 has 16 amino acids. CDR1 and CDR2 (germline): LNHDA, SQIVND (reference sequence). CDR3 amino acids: CASSRDSSSGANVLTF. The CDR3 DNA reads TGTGCCAGTAGTAGGGACAGTAGCTCTGGGGCCAACGTCCTGACTTTC.

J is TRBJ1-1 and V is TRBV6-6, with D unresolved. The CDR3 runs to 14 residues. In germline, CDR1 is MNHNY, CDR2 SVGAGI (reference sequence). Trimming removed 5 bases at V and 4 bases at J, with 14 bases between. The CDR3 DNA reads TGTGCCAGCAGTCCACGAGCGGACTCCACTGAAGCTTTCTTT. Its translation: CASSPRADSTEAFF.

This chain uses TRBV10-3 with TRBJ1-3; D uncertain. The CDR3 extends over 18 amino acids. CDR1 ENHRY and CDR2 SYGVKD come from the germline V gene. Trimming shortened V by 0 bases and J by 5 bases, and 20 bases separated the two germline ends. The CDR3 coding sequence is TGTGCCATCAGTGAGTCACGTTGGCAGGCAAATTCCCGAAACACCATATATTTT. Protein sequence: CAISESRWQANSRNTIYF.

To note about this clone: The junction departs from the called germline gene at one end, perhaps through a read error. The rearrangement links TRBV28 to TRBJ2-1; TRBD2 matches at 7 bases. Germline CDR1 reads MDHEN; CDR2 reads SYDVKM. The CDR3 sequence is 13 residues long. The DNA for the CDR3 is TGTGCCCGCAGGGCGGGACTATACAATGAGCAGTTCTTC. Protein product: CARRAGLYNEQFF.

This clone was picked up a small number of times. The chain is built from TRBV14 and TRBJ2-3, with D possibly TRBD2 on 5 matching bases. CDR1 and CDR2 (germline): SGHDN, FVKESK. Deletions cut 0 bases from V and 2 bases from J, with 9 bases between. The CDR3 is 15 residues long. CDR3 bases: TGTGCCAGCAGCCAAGATTACGGGAACACAGATACGCAGTATTTT. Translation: CASSQDYGNTDTQYF. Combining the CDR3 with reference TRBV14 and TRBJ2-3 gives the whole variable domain EAGVTQFPSHSVIEKGQTVTLRCDPISGHDNLYWYRRVMGKEIKFLLHFVKESKQDESGMPNNRFLAERTGGTYSTLKVQPAELEDSGVYFCASSQDYGNTDTQYFGPGTRLTVL.

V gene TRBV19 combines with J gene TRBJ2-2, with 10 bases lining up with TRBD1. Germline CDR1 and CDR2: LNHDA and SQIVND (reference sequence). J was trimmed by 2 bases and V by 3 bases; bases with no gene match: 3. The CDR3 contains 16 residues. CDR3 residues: CASSMDRGSNTGELFF. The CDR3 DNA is TGTGCCAGTAGTATGGACAGGGGGTCAAACACCGGGGAGCTGTTTTTT.

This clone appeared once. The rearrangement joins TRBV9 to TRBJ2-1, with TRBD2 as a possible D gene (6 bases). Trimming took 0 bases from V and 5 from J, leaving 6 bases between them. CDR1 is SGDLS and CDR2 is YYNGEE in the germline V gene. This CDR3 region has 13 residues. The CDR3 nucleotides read TGTGCCAGCAGCGTAGGGGGGGACAATGAGCAGTTCTTC. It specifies CASSVGGDNEQFF.

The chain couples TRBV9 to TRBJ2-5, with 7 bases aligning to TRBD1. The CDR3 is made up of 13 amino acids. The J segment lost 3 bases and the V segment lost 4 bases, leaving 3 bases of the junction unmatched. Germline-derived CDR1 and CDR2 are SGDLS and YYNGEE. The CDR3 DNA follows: TGTGCCAGCAGCTCAGGGGGAGAAGAGACCCAGTACTTC. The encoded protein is CASSSGGEETQYF. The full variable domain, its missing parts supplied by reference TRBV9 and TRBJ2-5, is DSGVTQTPKHLITATGQRVTLRCSPRSGDLSVYWYQQSLDQGLQFLIQYYNGEERAKGNILERFSAQQFPDLHSELNLSSLELGDSALYFCASSSGGEETQYFGPGTRLLVL.

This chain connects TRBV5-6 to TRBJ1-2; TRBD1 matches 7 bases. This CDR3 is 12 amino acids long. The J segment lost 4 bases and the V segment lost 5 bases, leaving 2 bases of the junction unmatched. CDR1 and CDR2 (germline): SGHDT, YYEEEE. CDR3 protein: CASRGGPYGYTF. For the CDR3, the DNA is TGTGCCAGCAGAGGGGGCCCCTATGGCTACACCTTC.

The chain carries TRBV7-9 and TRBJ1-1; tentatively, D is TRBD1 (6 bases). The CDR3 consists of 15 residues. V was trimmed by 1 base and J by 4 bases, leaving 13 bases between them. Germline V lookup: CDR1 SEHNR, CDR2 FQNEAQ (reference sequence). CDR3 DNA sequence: TGTGCCAGCAGCTTAGACAGGGCCCGGGGCACTGAAGCTTTCTTT. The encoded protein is CASSLDRARGTEAFF.

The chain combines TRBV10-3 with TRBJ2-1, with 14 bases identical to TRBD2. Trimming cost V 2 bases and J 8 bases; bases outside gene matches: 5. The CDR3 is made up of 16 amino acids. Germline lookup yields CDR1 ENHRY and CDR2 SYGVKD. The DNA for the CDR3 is TGTGCCATCAGTGAGCCGGGACTAGCGGGAGCGGATGAGCAGTTCTTC. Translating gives CAISEPGLAGADEQFF.

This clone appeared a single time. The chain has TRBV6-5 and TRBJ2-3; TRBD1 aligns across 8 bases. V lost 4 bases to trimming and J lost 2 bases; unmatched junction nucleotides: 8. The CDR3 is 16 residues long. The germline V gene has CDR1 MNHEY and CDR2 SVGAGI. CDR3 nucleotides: TGTGCCAGCAGTTTAGCGACAGGGGCAAACACAGATACGCAGTATTTT. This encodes CASSLATGANTDTQYF.

The CDR3 bases are TGTGCCAGCAGCCAAGAGTCTCGGGAGCCGGTCTACGAGCAGTACTTC. Encoded protein: CASSQESREPVYEQYF. The chain recombines TRBV4-2 with TRBJ2-7, with a tentative D call TRBD2 (6 bases). Trimming removed 0 bases from V and 3 bases from J, with 15 bases in between. The V gene's germline CDR1 is LGHNA and CDR2 YNFKEQ. The CDR3 consists of 16 residues.

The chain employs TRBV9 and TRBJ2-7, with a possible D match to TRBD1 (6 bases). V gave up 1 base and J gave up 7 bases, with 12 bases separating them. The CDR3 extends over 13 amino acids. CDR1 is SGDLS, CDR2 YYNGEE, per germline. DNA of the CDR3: TGTGCCAGCAGCGTAAGGGGGTCCGGTGAGCAGTACTTC. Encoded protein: CASSVRGSGEQYF.

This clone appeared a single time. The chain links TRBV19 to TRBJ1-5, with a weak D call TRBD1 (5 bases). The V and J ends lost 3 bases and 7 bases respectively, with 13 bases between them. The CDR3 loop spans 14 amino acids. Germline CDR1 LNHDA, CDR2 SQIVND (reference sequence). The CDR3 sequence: CASSMAGHLQPQHF. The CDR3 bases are TGTGCCAGTAGTATGGCAGGGCATTTGCAGCCCCAGCATTTT.

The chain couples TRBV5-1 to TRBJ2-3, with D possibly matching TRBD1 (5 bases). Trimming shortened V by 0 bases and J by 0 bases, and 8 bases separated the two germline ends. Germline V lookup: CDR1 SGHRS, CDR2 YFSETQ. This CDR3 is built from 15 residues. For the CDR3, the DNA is TGCGCCAGCAGCTTGGGTGGGGCAAGCACAGATACGCAGTATTTT. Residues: CASSLGGASTDTQYF.

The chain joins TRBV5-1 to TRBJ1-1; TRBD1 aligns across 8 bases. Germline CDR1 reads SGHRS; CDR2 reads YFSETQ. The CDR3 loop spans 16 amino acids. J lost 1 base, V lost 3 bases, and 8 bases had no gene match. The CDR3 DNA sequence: TGCGCCAGCAGCTCCACCGGACAGGGCGGGAACACTGAAGCTTTCTTT. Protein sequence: CASSSTGQGGNTEAFF. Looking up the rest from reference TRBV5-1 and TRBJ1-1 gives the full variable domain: KAGVTQTPRYLIKTRGQQVTLSCSPISGHRSVSWYQQTPGQGLQFLFEYFSETQRNKGNFPGRFSGRQFSNSRSEMNVSTLELGDSALYLCASSSTGQGGNTEAFFGQGTRLTVV.

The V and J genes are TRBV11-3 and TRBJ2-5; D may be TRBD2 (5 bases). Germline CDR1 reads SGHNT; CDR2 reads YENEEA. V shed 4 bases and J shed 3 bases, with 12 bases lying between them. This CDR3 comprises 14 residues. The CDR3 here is CASSYRTGEETQYF. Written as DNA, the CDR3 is TGTGCCAGCAGCTATCGGACCGGGGAAGAGACCCAGTACTTC.

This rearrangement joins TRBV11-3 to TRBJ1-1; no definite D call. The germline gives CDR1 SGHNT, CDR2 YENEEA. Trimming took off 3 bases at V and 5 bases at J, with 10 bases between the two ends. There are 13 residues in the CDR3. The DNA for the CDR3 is TGTGCCAGCAGCTTTCCGGGGTGGACTGAAGCTTTCTTT. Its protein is CASSFPGWTEAFF. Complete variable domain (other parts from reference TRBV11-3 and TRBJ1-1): EAGVVQSPRYKIIEKKQPVAFWCNPISGHNTLYWYLQNLGQGPELLIRYENEEAVDDSQLPKDRFSAERLKGVDSTLKIQPAELGDSAVYLCASSFPGWTEAFFGQGTRLTVV.

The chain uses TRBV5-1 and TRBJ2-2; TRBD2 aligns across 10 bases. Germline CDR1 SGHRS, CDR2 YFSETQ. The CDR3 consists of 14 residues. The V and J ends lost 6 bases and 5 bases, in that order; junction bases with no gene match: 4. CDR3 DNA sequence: TGCGCCAGCACTATAGCGGGAGGTACCGGGGAGCTGTTTTTT. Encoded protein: CASTIAGGTGELFF.

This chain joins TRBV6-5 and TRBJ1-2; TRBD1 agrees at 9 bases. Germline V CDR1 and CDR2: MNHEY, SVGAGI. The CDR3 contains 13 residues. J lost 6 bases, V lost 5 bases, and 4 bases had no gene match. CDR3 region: CASSGRDRDGYTF. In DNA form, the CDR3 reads TGTGCCAGCAGTGGCCGGGACAGGGATGGCTACACCTTC.

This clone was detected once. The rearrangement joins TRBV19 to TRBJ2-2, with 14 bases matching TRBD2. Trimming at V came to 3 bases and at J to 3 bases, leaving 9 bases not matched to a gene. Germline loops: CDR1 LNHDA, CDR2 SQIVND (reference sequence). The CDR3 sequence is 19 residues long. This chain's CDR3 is CASSIGLAGGRTDTGELFF. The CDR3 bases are TGTGCCAGTAGTATTGGACTAGCGGGGGGTCGGACAGACACCGGGGAGCTGTTTTTT. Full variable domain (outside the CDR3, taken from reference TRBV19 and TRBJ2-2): DGGITQSPKYLFRKEGQNVTLSCEQNLNHDAMYWYRQDPGQGLRLIYYSQIVNDFQKGDIAEGYSVSREKKESFPLTVTSAQKNPTAFYLCASSIGLAGGRTDTGELFFGEGSRLTVL.

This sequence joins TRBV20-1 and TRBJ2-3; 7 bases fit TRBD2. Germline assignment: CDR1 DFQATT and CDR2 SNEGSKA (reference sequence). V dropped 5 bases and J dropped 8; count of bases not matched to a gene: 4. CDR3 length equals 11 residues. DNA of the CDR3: TGCAGTGCTCCCCGGGGGGTTACGCAGTATTTT. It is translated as CSAPRGVTQYF.